Presented here are 8 T cell receptor beta chains from one specimen sequenced in a study of T cell repertoires in cytomegalovirus infection. Antigen specificity for these receptors is unknown. TCRdb analysed the reads with MiXCR anew, one entry per CDR3 protein. The repertoire has about 52,000 distinct CDR3 sequences, around 19% of them found once; the top ten carry over 75%. The sample in question was CD8+ T cells from cultured PBMCs, obtained from culture after CMV antigen stimulation. These receptors were taken from a human donor in good health (CMV status not recorded). Some clones in this sample may be carry-over from other donors' samples.

In this sample, this clonotype turned up a few times. The genes are TRBV29-1 and TRBJ2-2, with 7 bases that match TRBD1. The CDR3 contains 13 residues. Germline values: CDR1 SQVTM, CDR2 ANQGSEA. The V segment lost 4 bases and the J segment 1 base; nucleotides outside the gene matches: 0. CDR3 protein: CSVGQGNTGELFF. The CDR3 DNA reads as TGCAGCGTTGGACAGGGGAACACCGGGGAGCTGTTTTTT.

A few counts support this clonotype. The chain joins TRBV12-3 or TRBV12-4 to TRBJ2-1; 7 bases map to TRBD1. This CDR3 spans 15 amino acids. J lost 9 bases, V lost 5 bases, and 13 bases had no gene match. The CDR3 DNA follows: TGTGCCAGCAGTGCACAGGGGTTCGTCATTTTTGAGCAGTTCTTC. As protein: CASSAQGFVIFEQFF.

The J gene is TRBJ2-2, the V gene TRBV4-1; 7 bases are a match to TRBD2. V lost 3 bases, J lost 0 bases, and 7 bases stayed unmatched. Germline-derived CDR1 and CDR2 are MGHRA and YSYEKL. This CDR3 has 17 residues. CDR3 sequence (DNA): TGCGCCAGCAGCCAGAGGGGAGGGTTTGCGAACACCGGGGAGCTGTTTTTT. Protein product: CASSQRGGFANTGELFF.

V gene TRBV7-2 combines with J gene TRBJ2-1; 10 bases are shared with TRBD1. With V trimmed by 6 bases and J by 8 bases, 13 bases remained unmatched. The CDR3 is 16 amino acids. CDR1 and CDR2 (germline): SGHTA, FQGNSA. The CDR3 sequence: CASSSPGQGIQDEQFF. Here the CDR3 DNA reads TGTGCCAGCAGTAGTCCGGGACAGGGGATCCAGGATGAGCAGTTCTTC.

This clonotype was seen at least ten times. The CDR3: CASSQAYRQGAGSYNEQFF. The CDR3 region has the DNA TGCGCCAGCAGCCAAGCGTACCGACAGGGGGCGGGTTCCTACAATGAGCAGTTCTTC. The chain carries TRBV4-1 and TRBJ2-1; 10 positions match TRBD1. The CDR3 is 19 residues long. The V gene end was trimmed by 1 base and the J gene end by 1 base; junction bases not matched to a gene: 10. The germline gives CDR1 MGHRA, CDR2 YSYEKL.

On this clonotype itself: One end of the junction is discordant with germline, which a read error may explain. The V and J genes are TRBV7-8 and TRBJ2-7; 8 bases match TRBD1. CDR1 is SGHVS, CDR2 FQNEAQ, per germline. This CDR3 contains 12 residues. The DNA for the CDR3 is TGTGCCAGCAGCCCGCCGGGACAGGTGGAGGACTTC. Amino acid sequence: CASSPPGQVEDF. Drawing the rest from reference TRBV7-8 and TRBJ2-7, the complete variable domain is GAGVSQSPRYKVAKRGQDVALRCDPISGHVSLFWYQQALGQGPEFLTYFQNEAQLDKSGLPSDRFFAERPEGSVSTLKIQRTQQEDSAVYLCASSPPGQVEDFGPGTRLTVT.

This clonotype was seen more than once but under ten times. This sequence joins TRBV19 and TRBJ1-2; D ambiguous. Germline values: CDR1 LNHDA, CDR2 SQIVND (reference sequence). This CDR3 is built from 16 residues. V lost 3 bases and J 0 bases, leaving 14 bases between the germline ends. The CDR3 sequence: CASSMVVEVPNYGYTF. CDR3 DNA sequence: TGTGCCAGTAGTATGGTGGTGGAAGTGCCTAACTATGGCTACACCTTC.

This clonotype was seen a handful of times. This chain joins TRBV4-1 and TRBJ1-2; no reliable D call. CDR3 length: 15 amino acids. V was trimmed by 0 bases and J by 1 base, leaving 9 bases between them. Germline values: CDR1 MGHRA, CDR2 YSYEKL. The DNA for the CDR3 is TGCGCCAGCAGCCAAGATAAAGGAAGTAACTATGGCTACACCTTC. Translation gives CASSQDKGSNYGYTF.